This is a list of T cell receptor beta chains from one sample in a study of T-cell reconstitution after alpha-beta-depleted transplantation in children. TCRdb re-analysed the PCR reads in MiXCR, keeping a single row per CDR3 protein. The sample has over 70,000 distinct CDR3 sequences; less than 15% are singletons. The source material was PBMCs from the stem cell graft donor, sampled from the stem cell graft. The source of these receptors is a human donor who donated a stem cell graft to a child with inherited bone marrow failure. Both conserved end residues are part of each CDR3. Each record gives: clone size, D gene, J gene, V gene, CDR3 protein, CDR3 DNA. D genes are given only for firm matches. Clone sizes are given selectively: once, few, many, or a class where the clone is expanded.

abundance: many; d_gene: NA; j_gene: TRBJ2-2; v_gene: TRBV24-1; CDR3aa: CATSDTRAGGFGELFF; CDR3nt: TGTGCCACCAGTGACACCCGGGCAGGTGGATTCGGGGAGCTGTTTTTT
abundance: many; d_gene: NA; j_gene: TRBJ2-7; v_gene: TRBV10-3; CDR3aa: CAVNRDGRGEQYF; CDR3nt: TGTGCCGTAAATCGGGACGGACGGGGAGAGCAGTACTTC
abundance: many; d_gene: NA; j_gene: TRBJ2-7; v_gene: TRBV24-1; CDR3aa: CATSEEGRDYEQYF; CDR3nt: TGTGCCACCAGTGAGGAGGGACGGGACTACGAGCAGTACTTC
abundance: many; d_gene: NA; j_gene: TRBJ2-2; v_gene: TRBV5-1; CDR3aa: CASSDDPTNTGELFF; CDR3nt: TGCGCCAGCAGCGACGACCCTACAAACACCGGGGAGCTGTTTTTT
abundance: many; d_gene: NA; j_gene: TRBJ2-5; v_gene: TRBV5-1; CDR3aa: CASSLGPSETQYF; CDR3nt: TGCGCCAGCAGCTTGGGACCGTCGGAGACCCAGTACTTC
abundance: few; d_gene: NA; j_gene: TRBJ2-1; v_gene: TRBV7-9; CDR3aa: CASSEVSYNEQFF; CDR3nt: TGTGCCAGCAGCGAGGTATCCTACAATGAGCAGTTCTTC
abundance: many; d_gene: NA; j_gene: TRBJ2-7; v_gene: TRBV7-9; CDR3aa: CASSLGQNSYEQYF; CDR3nt: TGTGCCAGCAGCTTAGGACAGAACTCCTACGAGCAGTACTTC
abundance: many; d_gene: TRBD1; j_gene: TRBJ2-5; v_gene: TRBV7-9; CDR3aa: CASSWKGAETQYF; CDR3nt: TGTGCCAGCAGCTGGAAGGGGGCGGAGACCCAGTACTTC
abundance: NA; d_gene: TRBD1; j_gene: TRBJ2-5; v_gene: TRBV9; CDR3aa: CASSVDGQARGTQYF; CDR3nt: TGTGCCAGCAGCGTAGACGGACAGGCTAGGGGGACCCAGTACTTC
abundance: few; d_gene: TRBD1; j_gene: TRBJ1-3; v_gene: TRBV7-9; CDR3aa: CASSPGDRRNTIYF; CDR3nt: TGTGCCAGCAGCCCCGGGGACAGAAGAAACACCATATATTTT
abundance: NA; d_gene: NA; j_gene: TRBJ1-1; v_gene: TRBV2; CDR3aa: CASSEAGTNTEAFF; CDR3nt: TGTGCCAGCAGTGAAGCAGGGACGAACACTGAAGCTTTCTTT
abundance: many; d_gene: NA; j_gene: TRBJ1-2; v_gene: TRBV20-1; CDR3aa: CSATLASTSYGYTF; CDR3nt: TGCAGTGCTACCCTAGCCAGCACCTCCTATGGCTACACCTTC
abundance: many; d_gene: TRBD1; j_gene: TRBJ2-3; v_gene: TRBV7-2; CDR3aa: CASSWWTGGRTDTQYF; CDR3nt: TGTGCCAGCAGCTGGTGGACAGGGGGCCGGACAGATACGCAGTATTTT
abundance: few; d_gene: TRBD1; j_gene: TRBJ1-1; v_gene: TRBV28; CDR3aa: CASSNRDRGWIGVNTEAFF; CDR3nt: TGTGCCAGCAGCAACCGGGACAGGGGTTGGATCGGCGTGAACACTGAAGCTTTCTTT
abundance: many; d_gene: NA; j_gene: TRBJ2-3; v_gene: TRBV7-9; CDR3aa: CASSPQSDTQYF; CDR3nt: TGTGCCAGCAGCCCTCAATCAGATACGCAGTATTTT
abundance: many; d_gene: NA; j_gene: TRBJ2-1; v_gene: TRBV5-4; CDR3aa: CASSSGGGLSYNEQFF; CDR3nt: TGTGCCAGCAGCTCTGGCGGGGGCCTATCCTACAATGAGCAGTTCTTC
abundance: many; d_gene: NA; j_gene: TRBJ2-7; v_gene: TRBV7-6; CDR3aa: CASSLGGGATYEQYF; CDR3nt: TGTGCCAGCAGCTTAGGGGGTGGGGCAACCTACGAGCAGTACTTC
abundance: many; d_gene: NA; j_gene: TRBJ2-3; v_gene: TRBV20-1; CDR3aa: CSARDQGGVTDTQYF; CDR3nt: TGCAGTGCTAGAGATCAAGGGGGGGTCACAGATACGCAGTATTTT
abundance: once; d_gene: TRBD2; j_gene: TRBJ2-1; v_gene: TRBV6-2/TRBV6-3; CDR3aa: CASTSGYDNEQFF; CDR3nt: TGTGCCAGCACTAGCGGATACGACAATGAGCAGTTCTTC
abundance: many; d_gene: NA; j_gene: TRBJ1-2; v_gene: TRBV28; CDR3aa: CASSPWNRAAYGYTF; CDR3nt: TGTGCCAGCAGTCCTTGGAACAGGGCCGCCTATGGCTACACCTTC
abundance: NA; d_gene: NA; j_gene: TRBJ2-3; v_gene: TRBV10-3; CDR3aa: CATESRRSTDTQYF; CDR3nt: TGTGCCACCGAATCGCGGAGAAGCACAGATACGCAGTATTTT
abundance: many; d_gene: NA; j_gene: TRBJ2-2; v_gene: TRBV2; CDR3aa: CASRQSTGELFF; CDR3nt: TGTGCCAGCAGACAGTCCACCGGGGAGCTGTTTTTT
abundance: many; d_gene: NA; j_gene: TRBJ1-2; v_gene: TRBV6-2/TRBV6-3; CDR3aa: CASSYSRRGPSGYTF; CDR3nt: TGTGCCAGCAGTTACTCGAGGCGAGGGCCCTCCGGCTACACCTTC
abundance: few; d_gene: NA; j_gene: TRBJ1-5; v_gene: TRBV19; CDR3aa: CASSMGPNQPQHF; CDR3nt: TGTGCCAGTAGTATGGGGCCCAATCAGCCCCAGCATTTT
abundance: many; d_gene: TRBD2; j_gene: TRBJ2-7; v_gene: TRBV27; CDR3aa: CASRRVGSGSGEQYF; CDR3nt: TGTGCCAGCAGGCGAGTCGGTAGCGGGAGTGGCGAGCAGTACTTC
abundance: many; d_gene: TRBD1; j_gene: TRBJ2-3; v_gene: TRBV10-3; CDR3aa: CAIRPGQLDTDTQYF; CDR3nt: TGTGCCATCAGGCCGGGACAGCTAGACACAGATACGCAGTATTTT
abundance: few; d_gene: TRBD2; j_gene: TRBJ2-5; v_gene: TRBV12-3/TRBV12-4; CDR3aa: CASSFYLEREGQETQYF; CDR3nt: TGTGCCAGCAGTTTTTATCTTGAGCGGGAGGGCCAAGAGACCCAGTACTTC
abundance: many; d_gene: NA; j_gene: TRBJ2-7; v_gene: TRBV13; CDR3aa: CASSLLGGSYEQYF; CDR3nt: TGTGCCAGCAGCTTGCTCGGGGGCTCCTACGAGCAGTACTTC
abundance: many; d_gene: NA; j_gene: TRBJ2-2; v_gene: TRBV5-1; CDR3aa: CASRAALNTGELFF; CDR3nt: TGCGCCAGCAGGGCAGCCTTGAACACCGGGGAGCTGTTTTTT
abundance: many; d_gene: NA; j_gene: TRBJ2-3; v_gene: TRBV7-9; CDR3aa: CASSPESGAWIADTQYF; CDR3nt: TGTGCCAGCAGCCCCGAGTCCGGGGCCTGGATTGCAGATACGCAGTATTTT
abundance: NA; d_gene: NA; j_gene: TRBJ2-5; v_gene: TRBV5-1; CDR3aa: CASSQIWGETQYF; CDR3nt: TGCGCCAGCAGCCAGATTTGGGGCGAGACCCAGTACTTC
abundance: many; d_gene: TRBD1; j_gene: TRBJ1-5; v_gene: TRBV10-3; CDR3aa: CAISESWTGYSNQPQHF; CDR3nt: TGTGCCATCAGTGAGTCGTGGACAGGGTACAGCAATCAGCCCCAGCATTTT
abundance: many; d_gene: TRBD2; j_gene: TRBJ2-3; v_gene: TRBV5-1; CDR3aa: CASSFTGTSDVGTDTQYF; CDR3nt: TGCGCCAGCAGCTTCACCGGGACTAGCGATGTCGGCACAGATACGCAGTATTTT
abundance: many; d_gene: TRBD1; j_gene: TRBJ2-3; v_gene: TRBV5-5; CDR3aa: CASSAYRGVDTDTQYF; CDR3nt: TGTGCCAGCAGCGCCTACAGGGGTGTTGACACAGATACGCAGTATTTT
abundance: NA; d_gene: NA; j_gene: TRBJ1-4; v_gene: TRBV21-1; CDR3aa: CASSKRGRGAEKLFF; CDR3nt: TGTGCCAGCAGCAAACGAGGCAGGGGTGCTGAAAAACTGTTTTTT
abundance: many; d_gene: NA; j_gene: TRBJ2-2; v_gene: TRBV5-1; CDR3aa: CASAPSVNTGELFF; CDR3nt: TGCGCCAGCGCCCCGTCGGTGAACACCGGGGAGCTGTTTTTT
abundance: many; d_gene: TRBD1; j_gene: TRBJ2-3; v_gene: TRBV9; CDR3aa: CASSAWTGVRGSTDTQYF; CDR3nt: TGTGCCAGCAGCGCTTGGACAGGGGTGAGAGGTAGCACAGATACGCAGTATTTT
abundance: many; d_gene: NA; j_gene: TRBJ2-7; v_gene: TRBV7-8; CDR3aa: CASSLRLTGVSYEQYF; CDR3nt: TGTGCCAGCAGCTTAAGGTTAACAGGAGTCTCCTACGAGCAGTACTTC
abundance: many; d_gene: TRBD1; j_gene: TRBJ1-1; v_gene: TRBV4-1; CDR3aa: CASGDSNTEAFF; CDR3nt: TGCGCCAGCGGGGACAGTAACACTGAAGCTTTCTTT
abundance: many; d_gene: NA; j_gene: TRBJ2-1; v_gene: TRBV4-3; CDR3aa: CASSQGTRDFANEQFF; CDR3nt: TGCGCCAGCAGCCAAGGCACGCGGGACTTCGCGAATGAGCAGTTCTTC
abundance: many; d_gene: NA; j_gene: TRBJ2-7; v_gene: TRBV3-1; CDR3aa: CASSAVGLSYEQYF; CDR3nt: TGTGCCAGCAGTGCAGTTGGTCTGTCCTACGAGCAGTACTTC
abundance: many; d_gene: NA; j_gene: TRBJ2-5; v_gene: TRBV29-1; CDR3aa: CSVEKGLARETQYF; CDR3nt: TGCAGCGTTGAGAAAGGGTTGGCCCGAGAGACCCAGTACTTC
abundance: NA; d_gene: TRBD1; j_gene: TRBJ2-7; v_gene: TRBV5-4; CDR3aa: CASSYGAGGYEQYF; CDR3nt: TGTGCCAGCAGCTACGGCGCAGGGGGCTACGAGCAGTACTTC
abundance: many; d_gene: NA; j_gene: TRBJ2-1; v_gene: TRBV20-1; CDR3aa: CSARDRLGDYNEQFF; CDR3nt: TGCAGTGCTAGAGATCGACTAGGAGACTACAATGAGCAGTTCTTC
abundance: many; d_gene: TRBD2; j_gene: TRBJ2-5; v_gene: TRBV20-1; CDR3aa: CSARSLGLIEETQYF; CDR3nt: TGCAGTGCTAGATCGCTGGGACTAATTGAGGAGACCCAGTACTTC
abundance: many; d_gene: TRBD1; j_gene: TRBJ2-2; v_gene: TRBV5-1; CDR3aa: CASSKTGTGNTGELFF; CDR3nt: TGCGCCAGCAGCAAAACCGGGACAGGGAACACCGGGGAGCTGTTTTTT
abundance: few; d_gene: NA; j_gene: TRBJ1-5; v_gene: TRBV27; CDR3aa: CASSLFGGSSNQPQHF; CDR3nt: TGTGCCAGCAGTTTGTTTGGGGGCTCTAGCAATCAGCCCCAGCATTTT
abundance: many; d_gene: NA; j_gene: TRBJ2-7; v_gene: TRBV7-2; CDR3aa: CASSSGRAGEQYF; CDR3nt: TGTGCCAGCAGTTCGGGCAGGGCTGGCGAGCAGTACTTC
abundance: few; d_gene: NA; j_gene: TRBJ2-7; v_gene: TRBV2; CDR3aa: CASSDGDSALKSSSYEQYF; CDR3nt: TGTGCCAGCAGTGATGGCGACAGTGCGTTGAAAAGTTCCTCCTACGAGCAGTACTTC